This T cell receptor beta chain was sequenced during a study of OX40 agonist ivuxolimab in advanced cancers. Exclusion applied to patients with autoimmune disease history or systemic immunosuppression. With baseline, cycle 4 day 1, and cycle 7 day 1 as timepoints, blood was sampled. The CDR3 has 16 residues. The V gene's germline CDR1 is SGDLS and CDR2 YYNGEE. V shed 0 bases, J shed 0 bases, and the junction held 0 bases outside the gene matches. Libraries were prepared by immunoSEQ multiplex PCR; TCRdb keeps only in-frame clonotypes and omits some of them. The table has over 75,000 clones, approximately 91% seen once; the top ten hold about 0.3%.

The clonotype comes from an adult with an advanced solid tumor such as melanoma, head and neck, liver or kidney cancer. The chain combines TRBV9 with TRBJ1-4, with TRBD1 matching 9 bases. The sample consisted of CD4+ or CD8+ T cells sorted from blood, taken in a trial of the OX40 agonist ivuxolimab. The CDR3 spells CASSVGQGATNEKLFF. In nucleotides, the CDR3 is TGTGCCAGCAGCGTAGGACAGGGGGCAACTAATGAAAAACTGTTTTTT.